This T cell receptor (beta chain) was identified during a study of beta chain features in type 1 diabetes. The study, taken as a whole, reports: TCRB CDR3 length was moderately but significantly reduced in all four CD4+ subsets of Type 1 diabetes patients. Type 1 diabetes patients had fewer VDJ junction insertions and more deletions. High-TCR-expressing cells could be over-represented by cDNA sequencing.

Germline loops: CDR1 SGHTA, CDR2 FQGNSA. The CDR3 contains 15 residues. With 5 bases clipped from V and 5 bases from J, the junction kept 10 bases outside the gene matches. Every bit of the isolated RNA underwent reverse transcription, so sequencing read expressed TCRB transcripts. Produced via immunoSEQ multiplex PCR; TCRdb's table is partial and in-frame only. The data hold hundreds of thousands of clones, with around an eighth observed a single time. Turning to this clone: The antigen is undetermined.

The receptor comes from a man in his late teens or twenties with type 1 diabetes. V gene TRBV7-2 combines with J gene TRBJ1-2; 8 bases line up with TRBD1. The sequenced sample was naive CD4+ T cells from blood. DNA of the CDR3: TGTGCCAGCAGCCTAGGACAGGGAGTATTATATGGCTACACCTTC. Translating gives CASSLGQGVLYGYTF. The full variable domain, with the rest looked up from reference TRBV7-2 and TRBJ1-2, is GAGVSQSPSNKVTEKGKDVELRCDPISGHTALYWYRQSLGQGLEFLIYFQGNSAPDKSGLPSDRFSAERTGGSVSTLTIQRTQQEDSAVYLCASSLGQGVLYGYTFGSGTRLTVV.